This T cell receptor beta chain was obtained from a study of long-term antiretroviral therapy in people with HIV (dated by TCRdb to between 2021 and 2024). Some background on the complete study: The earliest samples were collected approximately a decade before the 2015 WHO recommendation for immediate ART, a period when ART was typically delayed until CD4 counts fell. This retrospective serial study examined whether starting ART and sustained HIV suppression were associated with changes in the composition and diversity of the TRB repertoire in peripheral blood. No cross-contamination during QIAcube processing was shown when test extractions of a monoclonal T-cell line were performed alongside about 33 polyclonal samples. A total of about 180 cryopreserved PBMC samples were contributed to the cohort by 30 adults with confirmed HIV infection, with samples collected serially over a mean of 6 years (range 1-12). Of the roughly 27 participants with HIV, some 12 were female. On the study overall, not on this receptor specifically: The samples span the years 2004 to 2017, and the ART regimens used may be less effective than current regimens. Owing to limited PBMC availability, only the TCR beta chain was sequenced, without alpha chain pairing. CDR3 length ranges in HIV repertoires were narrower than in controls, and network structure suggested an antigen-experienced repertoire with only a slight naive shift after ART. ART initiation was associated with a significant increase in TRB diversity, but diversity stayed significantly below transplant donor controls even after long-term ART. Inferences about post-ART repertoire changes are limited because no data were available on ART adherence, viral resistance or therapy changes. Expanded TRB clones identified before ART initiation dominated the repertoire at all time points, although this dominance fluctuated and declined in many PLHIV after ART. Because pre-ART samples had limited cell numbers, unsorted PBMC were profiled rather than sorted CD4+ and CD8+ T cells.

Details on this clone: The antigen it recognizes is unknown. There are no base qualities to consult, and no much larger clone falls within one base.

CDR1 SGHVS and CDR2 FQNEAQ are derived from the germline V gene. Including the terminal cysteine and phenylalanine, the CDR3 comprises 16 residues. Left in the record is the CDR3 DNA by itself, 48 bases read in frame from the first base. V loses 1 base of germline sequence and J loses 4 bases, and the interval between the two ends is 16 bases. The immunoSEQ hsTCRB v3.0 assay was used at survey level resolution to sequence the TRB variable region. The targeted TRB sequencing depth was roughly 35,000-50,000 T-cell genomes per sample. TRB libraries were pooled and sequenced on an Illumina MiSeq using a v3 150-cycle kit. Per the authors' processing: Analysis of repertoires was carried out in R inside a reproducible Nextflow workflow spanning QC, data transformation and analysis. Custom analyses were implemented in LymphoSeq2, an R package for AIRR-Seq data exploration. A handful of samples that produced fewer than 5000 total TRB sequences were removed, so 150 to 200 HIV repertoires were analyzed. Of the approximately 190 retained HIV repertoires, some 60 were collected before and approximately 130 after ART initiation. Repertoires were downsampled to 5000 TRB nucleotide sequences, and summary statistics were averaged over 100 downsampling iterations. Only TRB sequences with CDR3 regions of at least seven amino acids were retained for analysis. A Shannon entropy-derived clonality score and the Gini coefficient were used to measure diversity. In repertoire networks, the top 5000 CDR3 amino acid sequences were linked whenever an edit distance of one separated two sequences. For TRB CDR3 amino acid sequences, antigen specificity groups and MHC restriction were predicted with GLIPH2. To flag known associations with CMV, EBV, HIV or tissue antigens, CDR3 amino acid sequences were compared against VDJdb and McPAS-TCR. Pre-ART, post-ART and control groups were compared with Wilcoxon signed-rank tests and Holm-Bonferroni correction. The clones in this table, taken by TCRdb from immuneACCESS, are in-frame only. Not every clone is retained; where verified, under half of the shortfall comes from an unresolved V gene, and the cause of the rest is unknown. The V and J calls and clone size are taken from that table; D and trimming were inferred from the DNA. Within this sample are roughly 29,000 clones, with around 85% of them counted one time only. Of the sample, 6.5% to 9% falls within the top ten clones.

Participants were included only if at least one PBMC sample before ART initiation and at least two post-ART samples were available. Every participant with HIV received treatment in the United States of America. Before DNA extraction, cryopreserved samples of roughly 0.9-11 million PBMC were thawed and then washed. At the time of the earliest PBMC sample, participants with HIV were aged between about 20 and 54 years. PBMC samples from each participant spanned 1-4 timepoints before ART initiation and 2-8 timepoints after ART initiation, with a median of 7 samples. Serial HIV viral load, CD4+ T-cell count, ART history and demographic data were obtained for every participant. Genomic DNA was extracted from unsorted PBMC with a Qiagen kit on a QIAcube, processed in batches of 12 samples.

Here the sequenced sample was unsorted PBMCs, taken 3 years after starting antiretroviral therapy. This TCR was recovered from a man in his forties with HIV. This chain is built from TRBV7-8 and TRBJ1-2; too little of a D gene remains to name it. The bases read TGTGCCAGCAGCTTAGAGGGTCAGCCAAACTCCTATGGCTACACCTTC. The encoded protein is CASSLEGQPNSYGYTF.